This TCR beta chain was captured in a study of T cell changes during pregnancy in multiple sclerosis (dated by TCRdb to the late 2010s). Study-wide context: In women with multiple sclerosis, the researchers looked at how the T cell repertoire shifted as pregnancy progressed.

As concerns this clone: What this receptor recognizes is not known. Qualities for individual bases were not recorded, and no much larger clone is one base off.

Libraries were constructed by the immunoSEQ multiplex PCR assay. TCRdb mirrors the immuneACCESS table, restricted to in-frame sequences. Some clones are absent from its copies; in checked studies, under half trace to an unresolved V gene, and the reason for the others is unknown. The table for this sample lists about 26,000 clones; approximately 92% of them were counted only once. Together, the top ten hold 15% to 20% of the sample. V and J are trimmed by 3 bases and 0 bases, and the gene matches miss 8 bases of the junction. The CDR3 holds 17 amino acids from the cysteine to the phenylalanine. The sequence is cut down to CDR3 DNA, 51 bases in frame from base 1. CDR1 and CDR2, looked up from the germline V gene, are MDHEN and SYDVKM.

Sample: CD8+ T cells from peripheral blood mononuclear cells, taken in the second trimester of pregnancy. The receptor was derived from a female donor with multiple sclerosis, enrolled in a pregnancy study. The chain joins TRBV28 to TRBJ1-5, with 7 middle bases fitting TRBD1. The DNA sequence follows: TGTGCCAGCAGTTTGCGGGACAGCCGATATAGCAATCAGCCCCAGCATTTT. Translated, this is CASSLRDSRYSNQPQHF.